The 20 T cell receptor beta chains below come from one sample, sequenced in a study of OX40 agonist ivuxolimab in advanced cancers. TCRdb keeps only in-frame clones here, not all; method: immunoSEQ multiplex PCR. The repertoire consists of around 56,000 clones, with around 81% occurring once and the leading ten covering around 4.3%. The sequenced sample was CD4+ or CD8+ T cells sorted from blood, obtained in a trial of the OX40 agonist ivuxolimab. All receptors derive from an adult with an advanced solid tumor such as melanoma, head and neck, liver or kidney cancer.

The chain links TRBV12-1 to TRBJ1-5; the table assigns TRBD1, which was not confirmed against the DNA. TRBV12-1 is flagged as a pseudogene. The CDR3 loop spans 17 amino acids. The CDR3 DNA reads as TGTGCCAGCAGCTTTGCGGCAACAGGGTATAGCAATCAGCCCCAGCATTTT. It codes for CASSFAATGYSNQPQHF.

The chain links TRBV19 to TRBJ2-7; D gene uncertain. The CDR3 is 15 residues long. V was trimmed by 2 bases and J by 6 bases, leaving 17 bases between them. The germline gives CDR1 LNHDA, CDR2 SQIVND (reference sequence). CDR3: CASSISRAAVAEQYF. The DNA for the CDR3 is TGTGCCAGTAGTATAAGCCGGGCAGCCGTCGCCGAGCAGTACTTC.

V gene TRBV5-6 combines with J gene TRBJ2-3; 9 positions agree with TRBD2. The CDR3 runs to 18 residues. Per germline, CDR1 SGHDT and CDR2 YYEEEE. Unmatched junction bases numbered 9, after V lost 1 base and J lost 0 bases. CDR3 nucleotide sequence: TGTGCCAGCAGCTTGACCGAGGCTAGCGGGGCTAGCACAGATACGCAGTATTTT. The encoded protein is CASSLTEASGASTDTQYF.

V and J are TRBV5-1 and TRBJ1-5; 7 positions match TRBD1. Losses at the gene ends were 2 bases for V and 2 bases for J; bases not matched to a gene: 4. This CDR3 comprises 15 residues. Germline V CDR1 and CDR2: SGHRS, YFSETQ. The CDR3 DNA reads as TGCGCCAGCAGCTTTACAGGGGACGGCAATCAGCCCCAGCATTTT. This codes for CASSFTGDGNQPQHF. The variable domain in full, with the rest retrieved from reference TRBV5-1 and TRBJ1-5, is KAGVTQTPRYLIKTRGQQVTLSCSPISGHRSVSWYQQTPGQGLQFLFEYFSETQRNKGNFPGRFSGRQFSNSRSEMNVSTLELGDSALYLCASSFTGDGNQPQHFGDGTRLSIL.

J is TRBJ1-2 and V is TRBV6-6, with D unclear. V was shortened by 7 bases and J by 8 bases, with 23 bases between the two germline ends. Germline CDR1 reads MNHNY; CDR2 reads SVGAGI (reference sequence). CDR3 size: 15 residues. The CDR3 DNA reads TGTGCCAGCACCTACTACCCGTACGGCGGTGAGGGCTACACCTTC. Amino acids: CASTYYPYGGEGYTF.

The V call is TRBV28, the J call TRBJ2-7, with D maybe TRBD1 (6 bases). Trimming took off 2 bases at V and 6 bases at J, with 14 bases between the two ends. In germline, CDR1 is MDHEN, CDR2 SYDVKM. The CDR3 consists of 14 residues. The CDR3 reads CASSLEPGVREQYF. As DNA, the CDR3 is TGTGCCAGCAGTTTAGAGCCAGGGGTTCGCGAGCAGTACTTC.

The CDR3 DNA is TGTGCCAGCAGCTTGGCCGGACTCGGCGATAATGAGCAGTTCTTC. This translates into CASSLAGLGDNEQFF. The chain joins TRBV5-6 to TRBJ2-1, with D perhaps TRBD2 (5 bases). V gave up 0 bases and J gave up 7 bases, with 14 bases separating them. Germline V gene lookup returns CDR1 SGHDT and CDR2 YYEEEE. The CDR3 length is 15 residues.

The chain couples TRBV2 to TRBJ1-5; TRBD1 aligns across 7 bases. The germline V gene encodes CDR1 SNHLY and CDR2 FYNNEI. The CDR3 totals 15 residues. V lost 1 base, J lost 4 bases, and 4 bases stayed unmatched. The DNA for the CDR3 is TGTGCCAGCAGTGAAGGGCAGGGGGGGAATCAGCCCCAGCATTTT. Translated: CASSEGQGGNQPQHF.

The V and J genes are TRBV28 and TRBJ1-4, with D unresolved. The CDR3 sequence is 11 residues long. CDR1 and CDR2 from the germline V gene are MDHEN and SYDVKM. The V gene lost 9 bases and the J gene lost 7 bases, with 9 bases spanning the gap. As DNA, the CDR3 is TGTGCCAGTCGGTGGGGTGAAAAACTGTTTTTT. It encodes CASRWGEKLFF.

This chain joins TRBV5-1 and TRBJ1-6; 7 nucleotides agree with TRBD1. The junction had 2 bases not matched to a gene; V was cut back by 0 bases and J by 8 bases. The CDR3 length is 14 residues. The germline V gene has CDR1 SGHRS and CDR2 YFSETQ. The CDR3 protein is CASSLAGTDSPLHF. CDR3 sequence (DNA): TGCGCCAGCAGCTTGGCCGGGACAGATTCACCCCTCCACTTT. The variable domain in full, with the rest retrieved from reference TRBV5-1 and TRBJ1-6, is KAGVTQTPRYLIKTRGQQVTLSCSPISGHRSVSWYQQTPGQGLQFLFEYFSETQRNKGNFPGRFSGRQFSNSRSEMNVSTLELGDSALYLCASSLAGTDSPLHFGNGTRLTVT.

The chain is built from TRBV7-8 and TRBJ2-2; TRBD1 aligns across 9 bases. This CDR3 is built from 18 residues. With V trimmed by 2 bases and J by 4 bases, 11 bases remained unmatched. CDR1 is SGHVS, CDR2 FQNEAQ, per germline. CDR3 coding DNA: TGTGCCAGCAGCTTAAGAGGGCAAGGGACAGGGCGCACCGGGGAGCTGTTTTTT. It specifies CASSLRGQGTGRTGELFF.

V and J are TRBV28 and TRBJ2-1; D may be TRBD1 (6 bases). Trimming removed 4 bases at V and 4 bases at J, with 11 bases between. CDR1 and CDR2 from the germline V gene are MDHEN and SYDVKM. The length of the CDR3 is 14 residues. The CDR3 spells CASSSAGQYNEQFF. Here the CDR3 DNA reads TGTGCCAGCAGTTCGGCCGGACAGTACAATGAGCAGTTCTTC.

This clone was seen a few times. This chain uses TRBV5-4 with TRBJ2-3; the match to TRBD1 covers 10 bases. CDR1 is SGHNT, CDR2 YYREEE, per germline (reference sequence). J was trimmed by 6 bases and V by 4 bases; bases with no gene match: 8. This CDR3 has 15 amino acids. The CDR3 spells CASSLDRGIVDTQYF. The CDR3 nucleotides are TGTGCCAGCAGCCTGGACAGGGGGATTGTGGATACGCAGTATTTT.

The gene calls are TRBV10-1 and TRBJ2-3; TRBD2 agrees at 12 bases. V lost 3 bases and J lost 2; bases outside the gene matches: 3. There are 16 residues in the CDR3. Germline-derived CDR1 and CDR2 are WNHNN and SYGVQD (reference sequence). CDR3 DNA sequence: TGCGCCAGCAGTGATTGGACTAGCGGGGTCACAGATACGCAGTATTTT. As protein: CASSDWTSGVTDTQYF.

The V and J genes are TRBV9 and TRBJ2-7; D not certain. Per germline, CDR1 SGDLS and CDR2 YYNGEE. The CDR3 length is 14 residues. Trimming removed 4 bases from V and 2 bases from J, with 13 bases in between. The chain's CDR3 is CASSTRTDTYEQYF. CDR3 in DNA: TGTGCCAGCAGCACCCGGACGGATACCTACGAGCAGTACTTC.

The chain is built from TRBV9 and TRBJ1-3, with 7 bases that match TRBD1. The ends lost 3 bases at V and 4 bases at J; junction bases unmatched: 13. Germline assignment: CDR1 SGDLS and CDR2 YYNGEE. CDR3 length: 17 residues. The CDR3 DNA follows: TGTGCCAGCAGCGACGGGACAGACCTGTTTCTCGGAAACACCATATATTTT. It encodes CASSDGTDLFLGNTIYF.

This chain links TRBV6-6 with TRBJ2-5; unclear D gene. Germline-derived CDR1 and CDR2 are MNHNY and SVGAGI (reference sequence). The CDR3 has 16 residues. V gave up 5 bases and J gave up 1 base, with 17 bases separating them. The CDR3 DNA sequence: TGTGCCAGCAGTCGAACCGCCCCCCGGGCCCAAGAGACCCAGTACTTC. It specifies CASSRTAPRAQETQYF.

This chain uses TRBV5-8 with TRBJ2-1; the D gene is possibly TRBD2 (6 bases). Trimming shortened V by 1 base and J by 3 bases, and 11 bases separated the two germline ends. Germline lookup yields CDR1 SGHTS and CDR2 YDEGEE. The CDR3 is 15 amino acids. CDR3 amino acids: CASSLLDYNYNEQFF. The CDR3 nucleotides are TGTGCCAGCAGCTTGCTGGACTACAACTACAATGAGCAGTTCTTC. Filled out from reference TRBV5-8 and TRBJ2-1, the complete variable domain reads EAGVTQSPTHLIKTRGQQATLRCSPISGHTSVYWYQQALGLGLQFLLWYDEGEERNRGNFPPRFSGRQFPNYSSELNVNALELEDSALYLCASSLLDYNYNEQFFGPGTRLTVL.

The chain joins TRBV28 to TRBJ1-4; D is uncertain. Germline V gene sequence: CDR1 MDHEN, CDR2 SYDVKM. V gave up 7 bases and J gave up 8 bases, with 20 bases separating them. The CDR3 covers 15 residues. Here the CDR3 reads CASTSAGGIGEKLFF. The CDR3 nucleotides are TGTGCCAGCACCTCCGCCGGCGGAATAGGGGAAAAACTGTTTTTT.

The chain couples TRBV2 to TRBJ1-6, with 8 bases identical to TRBD1. CDR3 size: 14 residues. The germline gives CDR1 SNHLY, CDR2 FYNNEI. V was clipped by 8 bases and J by 3 bases; unmatched bases: 3. CDR3 protein: CASGDRNYNSPLHF. DNA of the CDR3: TGTGCCAGCGGGGACAGGAACTATAATTCACCCCTCCACTTT.